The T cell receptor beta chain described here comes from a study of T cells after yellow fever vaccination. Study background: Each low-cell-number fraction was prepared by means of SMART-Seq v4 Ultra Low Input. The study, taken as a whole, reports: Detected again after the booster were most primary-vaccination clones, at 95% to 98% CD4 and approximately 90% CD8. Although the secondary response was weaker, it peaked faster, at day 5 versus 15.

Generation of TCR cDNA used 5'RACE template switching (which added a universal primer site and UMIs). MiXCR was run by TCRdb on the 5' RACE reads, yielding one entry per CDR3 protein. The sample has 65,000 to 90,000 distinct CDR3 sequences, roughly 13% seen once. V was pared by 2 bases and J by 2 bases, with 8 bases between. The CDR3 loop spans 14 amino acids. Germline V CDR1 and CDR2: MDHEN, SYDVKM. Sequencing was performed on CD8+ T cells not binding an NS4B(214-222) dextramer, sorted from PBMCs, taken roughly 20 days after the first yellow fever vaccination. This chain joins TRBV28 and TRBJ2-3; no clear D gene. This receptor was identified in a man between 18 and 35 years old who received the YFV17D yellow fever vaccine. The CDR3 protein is CASSLEQLTDTQYF. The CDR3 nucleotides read TGTGCCAGCAGTTTAGAACAGCTCACAGATACGCAGTATTTT.